Only one count was recorded for the clone carrying this T cell receptor (beta chain). The V gene's germline CDR1 is SQVTM and CDR2 ANQGSEA. Trimming at V came to 4 bases and at J to 4 bases, leaving 2 bases not matched to a gene. The CDR3 spans 13 residues. Original processing methods: Cell counts per sample came from amplifying reference gene primers. This table comes from immunoSEQ multiplex PCR, and its TCRdb copy is limited to in-frame clones, with some not included. V and J calls and clone size are as listed in that table; D and trimming were resolved from the DNA. The sample yields 200,000 to 250,000 clones, 75% to 85% seen once. This specimen belongs to a study of blood T cell repertoires in COVID-19. Study overall: Donors in the United States, Italy and Spain gave samples during acute or convalescent COVID-19. The analysed material was cDNA or gDNA that came from T cells, B-cell-depleted T cells, or PBMCs.

The TCR sequence derives from a human donor in a cohort sampled during active COVID-19. The chain employs TRBV29-1 and TRBJ2-7; 12 nucleotides align to TRBD2. Sequencing input: peripheral blood. CDR3 DNA: TGCAGCGTTGTAGGGACTAGCGGGTACGAGCAGTACTTC. It translates to CSVVGTSGYEQYF.